A selection of T cell receptor beta chains follows, all from one sample in a study of cytomegalovirus exposure and HLA in healthy donors. TCRdb keeps only in-frame clones here, not all; method: immunoSEQ multiplex PCR. This table holds over 200,000 clones, 88% found once. Sequenced material: PBMCs. The receptor set was obtained from a woman aged 18-35 years in good health and CMV-seronegative. Each CDR3 is given with its conserved first and last residue. D genes are given only for firm matches. Some rows mark clone size as missing; the rest say once, few, many or name a class of expanded clone.

J	length	size	V	D	DNA	CDR3
TRBJ2-7	14	NA	TRBV10-1	NA	TGCGCCAGCAGTGAGGAGACTGCCCCCTACGAGCAGTACTTC	CASSEETAPYEQYF
TRBJ1-2	13	few	TRBV2	NA	TGTGCCAGCAGTGGACTGCCAAACTATGGCTACACCTTC	CASSGLPNYGYTF
TRBJ2-5	15	few	TRBV6-5	NA	TGTGCCAGCAGTTCCCAGCCGACTCCGGGTGCAACCCAGTACTTC	CASSSQPTPGATQYF
TRBJ2-7	17	NA	TRBV7-8	TRBD2	TGTGCCAGCAGCTTTGTACCGGTAGCGGGAGGCCCCTACGAGCAGTACTTC	CASSFVPVAGGPYEQYF
TRBJ1-1	14	NA	TRBV7-2	NA	TGTGCCAGCAGCTTAGCCGACAGGACCACTGAAGCTTTCTTT	CASSLADRTTEAFF
TRBJ2-7	14	NA	TRBV19	NA	TGTGCCAGTAGCAAGCCGGGACAATTCTACGAGCAGTACTTC	CASSKPGQFYEQYF
TRBJ2-7	15	once	TRBV5-4	NA	TGTGCCAGCAGCTTGGCAGGTGCCAGGGTATACGAGCAGTACTTC	CASSLAGARVYEQYF
TRBJ2-3	16	NA	TRBV6-1	TRBD2	TGTGCCAGCAGTGAATTTGGGACTAGCGCCACAGATACGCAGTATTTT	CASSEFGTSATDTQYF
TRBJ2-5	12	NA	TRBV19	NA	TGTGCCAGTAGTACCCTGGGAGGGACCCAGTACTTC	CASSTLGGTQYF
TRBJ1-1	16	NA	TRBV4-1	NA	TGCGCCAGCAGCCAAGGCCGTACCGGGTCGAACACTGAAGCTTTCTTT	CASSQGRTGSNTEAFF
TRBJ2-1	15	NA	TRBV28	TRBD2	TGTGCCAGCAGCCACGGGACTAGCGGGAGAAATGAGCAGTTCTTC	CASSHGTSGRNEQFF
TRBJ2-1	15	NA	TRBV5-1	NA	TGCGCCAGCAGCTTCGGGGGAAGCTCCTACAATGAGCAGTTCTTC	CASSFGGSSYNEQFF
TRBJ1-1	12	once	TRBV2	NA	TGTGCCAGCAGGGACGGACTCACTGAAGCTTTCTTT	CASRDGLTEAFF
TRBJ1-2	14	NA	TRBV30	NA	TGTGCCTGGAGTAGCCGGTTAAGAAACTATGGCTACACCTTC	CAWSSRLRNYGYTF
TRBJ2-2	17	NA	TRBV5-1	TRBD2	TGCGCCAGCAGCAGGACTAGCGGGAGATCAAACACCGGGGAGCTGTTTTTT	CASSRTSGRSNTGELFF
TRBJ2-1	17	once	TRBV15	NA	TGTGCCACCAGCAGAGATAGCGGTTGGGCGCCCTACAATGAGCAGTTCTTC	CATSRDSGWAPYNEQFF
TRBJ1-1	13	few	TRBV11-3	NA	TGTGCCAGCAGCTTAGGAGTTAACACTGAAGCTTTCTTT	CASSLGVNTEAFF
TRBJ1-5	12	NA	TRBV7-9	NA	TGTGCCAGCAGCTTAGAGGGGGGGGCCCAGCATTTT	CASSLEGGAQHF
TRBJ2-2	13	NA	TRBV28	NA	TGTGCCAGCAGAAGCCAAAACACCGGGGAGCTGTTTTTT	CASRSQNTGELFF
TRBJ2-3	15	NA	TRBV2	TRBD2	TGTGCCAGCAGGGATAGCGGGAGGGCCGAAGATACGCAGTATTTT	CASRDSGRAEDTQYF
TRBJ2-7	15	NA	TRBV10-3	TRBD2	TGTGCCCTTCAGACCGGACTAGCGGGTTTAGGCGAGCAGTACTTC	CALQTGLAGLGEQYF
TRBJ1-1	12	NA	TRBV28	NA	TGTGCCAGCAGTCCTCGGGACACTGAAGCTTTCTTT	CASSPRDTEAFF
TRBJ2-5	15	NA	TRBV5-1	TRBD1	TGCGCCAGCAGCTCATGGACAGGGGGCTTGGAGACCCAGTACTTC	CASSSWTGGLETQYF
TRBJ2-5	17	NA	TRBV7-8	NA	TGTGCCAGCAGTATTTTTGGGAGCCGATATAAAAAAGAGACCCAGTACTTC	CASSIFGSRYKKETQYF
TRBJ2-7	12	few	TRBV6-5	NA	TGTGCCAGCAGTCTCGACTTATCCCGACAGTACTTC	CASSLDLSRQYF
TRBJ2-3	15	NA	TRBV7-2	NA	TGTGCCAGCAGCTTAATTACGCGACAGACAGATACGCAGTATTTT	CASSLITRQTDTQYF
TRBJ1-2	15	NA	TRBV18	NA	TGTGCCAGCTCACCACCGGACTCGGACTCTTATGGCTACACCTTC	CASSPPDSDSYGYTF
TRBJ2-3	15	NA	TRBV7-8	TRBD2	TGTGCCAGCAGCCCCAGGACTAGCGGGGCCGGCACGCAGTATTTT	CASSPRTSGAGTQYF
TRBJ1-2	12	NA	TRBV25-1	NA	TGTGCCAGCCGGACTGAAGGTTATGGCTACACCTTC	CASRTEGYGYTF
TRBJ1-2	15	NA	TRBV28	TRBD1	TGTGCCAGCAGTACACCTGGACAGGGACGGTATGGCTACACCTTC	CASSTPGQGRYGYTF
TRBJ1-3	16	NA	TRBV6-1	TRBD1	TGTGCCAGCAGTGACCAACGCCGGGACAGCAGGAACACCATATATTTT	CASSDQRRDSRNTIYF
TRBJ2-1	14	NA	TRBV4-1	TRBD2	TGCGCCAGCAGCGTCCGGGACTATTTCAATGAGCAGTTCTTC	CASSVRDYFNEQFF
TRBJ1-5	15	NA	TRBV10-1	NA	TGCGCCAGCAGCCTCCGGGGACAATCAGTTCAGCCCCAGCATTTT	CASSLRGQSVQPQHF
TRBJ2-2	11	NA	TRBV6-6	NA	TGTGCCAGCAGTTTTAGAGCGGAGCTGTTTTTT	CASSFRAELFF
TRBJ2-1	17	NA	TRBV7-9	NA	TGTGCCAGCAGCTTAGCGCAGGACACCCAACGGTTCAATGAGCAGTTCTTC	CASSLAQDTQRFNEQFF
TRBJ2-5	13	once	TRBV7-2	NA	TGTGCCAGCATCCGGGGGGCCCAAGAGACCCAGTACTTC	CASIRGAQETQYF
TRBJ2-2	14	NA	TRBV27	NA	TGTGCCAGCAGTCTACGTGGAGTAACCGGGGAGCTGTTTTTT	CASSLRGVTGELFF
TRBJ2-4	14	NA	TRBV19	NA	TGTGCCAGTAGTATCCCTGAGGGGGAAAACATTCAGTACTTC	CASSIPEGENIQYF
TRBJ1-1	15	NA	TRBV6-1	TRBD1	TGTGCCAGCGGCCGAACAGGGGACGGCTCCGATGAAGCTTTCTTT	CASGRTGDGSDEAFF
TRBJ2-3	15	once	TRBV4-2	NA	TGTGCCAGCAGCCAAGCGCCGGGAGCCACAGATACGCAGTATTTT	CASSQAPGATDTQYF
TRBJ2-1	17	NA	TRBV4-1	TRBD2	TGCGCCAGCAGTTTGGCGGGTGGCGGGAGCTCCTACAATGAGCAGTTCTTC	CASSLAGGGSSYNEQFF
TRBJ2-6	16	NA	TRBV5-6	NA	TGTGCCAGCAGCTTTTACTCGAGTTCTGGGGCCAACGTCCTGACTTTC	CASSFYSSSGANVLTF
TRBJ2-3	16	NA	TRBV27	NA	TGTGCCAGCAGTTTAACTAAAACAGGGTTCACAGATACGCAGTATTTT	CASSLTKTGFTDTQYF
TRBJ2-1	15	NA	TRBV4-1	TRBD2	TGCGCCAGCAGCCAAGGGAGCGGGAGTAGTAATGAGCAGTTCTTC	CASSQGSGSSNEQFF
TRBJ1-2	16	NA	TRBV28	NA	TGTGCCAGCAGTCGACGGGGGGGGAGGGGAGACTATGGCTACACCTTC	CASSRRGGRGDYGYTF
TRBJ2-7	15	NA	TRBV2	TRBD1	TGTGCCAGCAGACAAACAGGGGGAACATTCTACGAGCAGTACTTC	CASRQTGGTFYEQYF
TRBJ2-1	16	once	TRBV7-9	TRBD2	TGTGCCAGCAGCTTACTCCGACTAGCGGGAGTGAATGAGCAGTTCTTC	CASSLLRLAGVNEQFF
TRBJ2-5	17	NA	TRBV7-8	NA	TGTGCCAGCAGCTTAGGGCTCAGAGCGTTATATCAAGAGACCCAGTACTTC	CASSLGLRALYQETQYF
TRBJ2-1	17	NA	TRBV27	TRBD1	TGTGCCAGCAGTTTATTCCCCGGGACAGGGGGCTTTAATGAGCAGTTCTTC	CASSLFPGTGGFNEQFF
TRBJ1-3	14	NA	TRBV7-9	NA	TGTGCCAGCAGCTTACTACGGGAGGGAAACACCATATATTTT	CASSLLREGNTIYF
TRBJ2-1	13	NA	TRBV4-3	NA	TGCGCCAGCAGCCAAGTCCGGGGGAGCCGGGAGTTCTTC	CASSQVRGSREFF
TRBJ2-7	15	NA	TRBV7-9	NA	TGTGCCAGCAGCCCATACACAACTAGCTCCTACGAGCAGTACTTC	CASSPYTTSSYEQYF
TRBJ2-3	14	NA	TRBV12-5	NA	TGTGCTAGTGGTTTGGGTGAGTTCTACGATACGCAGTATTTT	CASGLGEFYDTQYF
TRBJ1-4	17	NA	TRBV5-8	NA	TGTGCCAGCAGCTTGTACAGGGTCGGCTCGGCTAATGAAAAACTGTTTTTT	CASSLYRVGSANEKLFF
TRBJ2-1	14	NA	TRBV18	TRBD2	TGTGCCAGCTCACTACTAGCGGGAGAAGGTGAGCAGTTCTTC	CASSLLAGEGEQFF
TRBJ2-1	16	NA	TRBV4-1	TRBD2	TGCGCCAGCAGCCAAGAATGGCGGGAGGCGGGCAATGAGCAGTTCTTC	CASSQEWREAGNEQFF
TRBJ1-5	15	NA	TRBV5-6	TRBD1	TGTGCCAGCAGCTTTGGACAGGTCGCTAATCAGCCCCAGCATTTT	CASSFGQVANQPQHF
TRBJ2-7	13	once	TRBV27	NA	TGTGCCAGCAGTTCTCGACTAATCTACGAGCAGTACTTC	CASSSRLIYEQYF
TRBJ1-2	15	few	TRBV28	TRBD1	TGTGCCAGCAGTCCCGGACAGGGTGGGCCTGATAGGATCACCTTC	CASSPGQGGPDRITF